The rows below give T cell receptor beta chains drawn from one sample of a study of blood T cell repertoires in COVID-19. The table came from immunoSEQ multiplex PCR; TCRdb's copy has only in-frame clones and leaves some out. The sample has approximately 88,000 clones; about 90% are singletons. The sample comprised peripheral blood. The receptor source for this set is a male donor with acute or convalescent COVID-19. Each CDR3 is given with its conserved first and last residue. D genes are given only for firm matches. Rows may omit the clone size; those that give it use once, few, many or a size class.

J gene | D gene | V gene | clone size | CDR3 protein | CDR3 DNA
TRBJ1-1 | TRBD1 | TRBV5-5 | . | CASSFGQGNTEAFF | TGTGCCAGCAGCTTTGGACAGGGGAACACTGAAGCTTTCTTT
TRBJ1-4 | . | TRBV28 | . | CAIQGGLVATNEKLFF | TGTGCCATACAAGGGGGTCTTGTTGCAACTAATGAAAAACTGTTTTTT
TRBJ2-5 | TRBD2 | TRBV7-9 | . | CASSSSRSGGPSGQETQYF | TGTGCCAGCAGCTCCAGCAGGAGCGGGGGCCCCAGCGGGCAAGAGACCCAGTACTTC
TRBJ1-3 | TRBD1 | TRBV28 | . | CASSFRSGQGSKLAGNTIYF | TGTGCCAGCAGTTTCCGCTCAGGACAGGGATCAAAGCTGGCTGGAAACACCATATATTTT
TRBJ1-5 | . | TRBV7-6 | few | CASSPGAGRGQPQHF | TGTGCCAGCAGCCCAGGAGCGGGGAGGGGACAGCCCCAGCATTTT
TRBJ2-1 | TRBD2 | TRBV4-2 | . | CASSQESTSAYNEQFF | TGTGCCAGCAGCCAAGAGTCTACTAGCGCTTACAATGAGCAGTTCTTC
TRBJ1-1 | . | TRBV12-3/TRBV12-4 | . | CASSFRGTEAFF | TGTGCCAGCAGTTTCCGGGGGACTGAAGCTTTCTTT
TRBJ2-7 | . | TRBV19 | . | CASSATGTYEQYF | TGTGCCAGTAGTGCCACAGGTACCTACGAGCAGTACTTC
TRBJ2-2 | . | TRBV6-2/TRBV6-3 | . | CASSPGHSYTGELFF | TGTGCCAGCAGCCCGGGACACTCTTACACCGGGGAGCTGTTTTTT
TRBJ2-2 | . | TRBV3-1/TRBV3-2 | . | CASSQERVSGPTGELFF | TGTGCCAGCAGCCAAGAAAGGGTGAGCGGCCCCACCGGGGAGCTGTTTTTT
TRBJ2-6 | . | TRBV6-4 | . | CASSLSGANVLTF | TGTGCCAGCAGCCTGTCTGGGGCCAACGTCCTGACTTTC
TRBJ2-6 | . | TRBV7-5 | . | CARNQSGTLSSGANVLTF | TGTGCCAGAAACCAATCCGGGACTCTCAGCTCTGGGGCCAACGTCCTGACTTTC
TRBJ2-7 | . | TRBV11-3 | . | CASSSRLYEQYF | TGTGCCAGCAGCTCTCGGTTGTACGAGCAGTACTTC
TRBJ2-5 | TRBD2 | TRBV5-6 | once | CASSLVASGRETQYF | TGTGCCAGCAGCTTGGTGGCTAGCGGACGCGAGACCCAGTACTTC
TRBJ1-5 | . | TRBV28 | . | CASSQGHSNQPQHF | TGTGCCAGCAGCCAGGGGCATAGCAATCAGCCCCAGCATTTT
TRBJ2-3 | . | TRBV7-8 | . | CASSPRQTSSTDTQYF | TGTGCCAGCAGCCCGCGACAGACTTCTAGCACAGATACGCAGTATTTT
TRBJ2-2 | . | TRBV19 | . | CATNRATGELFF | TGTGCCACCAACAGGGCAACCGGGGAGCTGTTTTTT
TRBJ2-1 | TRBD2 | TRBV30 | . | CAWNRGGNYNEQFF | TGTGCCTGGAATCGGGGGGGGAACTACAATGAGCAGTTCTTC
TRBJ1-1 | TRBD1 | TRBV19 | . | CASSTTGKNTEAFF | TGTGCCAGTAGTACGACAGGGAAGAACACTGAAGCTTTCTTT
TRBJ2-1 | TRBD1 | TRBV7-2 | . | CASSLVSGQGSNEQFF | TGTGCCAGCAGCTTAGTTTCCGGACAGGGAAGCAATGAGCAGTTCTTC
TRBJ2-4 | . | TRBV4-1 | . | CASSQGVWESIQYF | TGCGCCAGCAGCCAAGGGGTTTGGGAGAGCATTCAGTACTTC
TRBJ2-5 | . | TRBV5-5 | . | CASSPLARRETQYF | TGTGCCAGCAGCCCGCTGGCTAGACGAGAGACCCAGTACTTC
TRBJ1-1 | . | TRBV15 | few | CATSPTGNTEAFF | TGTGCCACCAGCCCGACAGGGAACACTGAAGCTTTCTTT
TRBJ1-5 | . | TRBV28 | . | CASQVGNQPQHF | TGTGCCAGCCAGGTGGGCAATCAGCCCCAGCATTTT
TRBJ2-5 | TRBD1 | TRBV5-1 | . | CASSLGTEETQYF | TGCGCCAGCAGCCTGGGGACAGAAGAGACCCAGTACTTC
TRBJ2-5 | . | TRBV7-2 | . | CASSQAQETQYF | TGTGCCAGCAGCCAAGCGCAAGAGACCCAGTACTTC
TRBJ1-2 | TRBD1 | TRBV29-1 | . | CSVEPGQGNYGYTF | TGCAGCGTTGAGCCGGGACAGGGGAACTATGGCTACACCTTC
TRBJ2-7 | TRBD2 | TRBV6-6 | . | CASSPAGVEQYF | TGTGCCAGCAGCCCAGCGGGGGTCGAGCAGTACTTC
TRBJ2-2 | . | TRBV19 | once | CATTSGFNTGELFF | TGTGCCACCACGAGCGGGTTCAACACCGGGGAGCTGTTTTTT
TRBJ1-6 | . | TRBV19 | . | CASTSGQTYNSPLHF | TGTGCCAGTACCTCCGGACAGACATATAATTCACCCCTCCACTTT
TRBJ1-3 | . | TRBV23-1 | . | CASSQSRFGEGRRSGNTIYF | TGCGCCAGCAGTCAATCCCGGTTTGGCGAGGGGAGGAGGTCTGGAAACACCATATATTTT
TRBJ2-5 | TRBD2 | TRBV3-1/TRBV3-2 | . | CASSQALTSGQKTQYF | TGTGCCAGCAGCCAAGCCCTGACTAGCGGTCAAAAGACCCAGTACTTC
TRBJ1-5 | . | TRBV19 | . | CASSNTGFILPQHF | TGTGCCAGTAGCAATACAGGGTTCATCTTGCCCCAGCATTTT
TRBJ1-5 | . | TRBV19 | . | CASRHPTGYAGEYSNQPQHF | TGTGCCAGTAGGCATCCAACAGGGTATGCGGGAGAATATAGCAATCAGCCCCAGCATTTT
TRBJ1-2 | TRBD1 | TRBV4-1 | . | CASSQDWGQGGYGYTF | TGCGCCAGCAGCCAAGATTGGGGACAGGGGGGGTATGGCTACACCTTC
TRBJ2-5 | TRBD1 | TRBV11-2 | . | CASSPWGQGALGETQYF | TGTGCCAGCAGCCCCTGGGGACAGGGGGCGCTGGGGGAGACCCAGTACTTC
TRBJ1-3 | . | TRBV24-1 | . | CATSDPVSSGNTIYF | TGTGCCACCAGTGACCCCGTTAGCTCTGGAAACACCATATATTTT
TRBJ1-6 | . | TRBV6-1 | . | CASSERSQYNSPLHF | TGTGCCAGCAGTGAAAGGAGTCAGTATAATTCACCCCTCCACTTT
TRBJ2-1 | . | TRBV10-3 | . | CAISESDRGGRTSSYNEQFF | TGTGCCATCAGTGAGTCGGATAGGGGGGGGAGGACAAGCTCCTACAATGAGCAGTTCTTC
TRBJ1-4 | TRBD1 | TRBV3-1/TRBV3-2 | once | CASSQWDRGVEKLFF | TGTGCCAGCAGCCAATGGGACAGGGGGGTGGAAAAACTGTTTTTT
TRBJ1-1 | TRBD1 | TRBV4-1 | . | CASSPREQGVTEAFF | TGCGCCAGCAGCCCTAGGGAACAGGGGGTCACTGAAGCTTTCTTT
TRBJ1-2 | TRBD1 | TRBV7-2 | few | CASSLFITGDNYGYTF | TGTGCCAGCAGCTTATTTATAACAGGGGATAACTATGGCTACACCTTC